This TCR beta chain was retrieved from a study of identical twins. Unique molecular identifiers were present on the cDNA, which also gained a universal primer site by template switching. TCRdb independently ran MiXCR on the 5' RACE reads; one entry per CDR3 protein. The sample holds some 560,000 distinct CDR3 sequences, just under 10% seen once. Study-wide results and limits: For cord blood, abundant beta clonotypes had fewer insertions, unlike memory repertoires, which showed none. Monozygotic twin pairs showed more out-of-frame TCR alpha sharing than models estimated.

Looked up from germline, CDR1 is SGHVS and CDR2 is FNYEAQ. Germline trimming cut 6 bases from V and 1 base from J; bases unmatched to any gene: 6. CDR3 length: 15 amino acids. This clonotype was found a few times. The target antigen is unknown. This same sample was also taken into another study, of yellow fever vaccine responses in identical twins. From that study: Vaccine-induced T cell responses in twins were reportedly observed to appear partly convergent, partly personalized.

The rearrangement uses TRBV7-6 and TRBJ2-3; the match to TRBD2 covers 8 bases. This TCR derives from a woman between 18 and 29 years old in good health. The specimen sequenced was PBMCs. Here the CDR3 DNA reads TGTGCCAGCAGGGGGGGACTAGAAGGCACAGATACGCAGTATTTT. Translation: CASRGGLEGTDTQYF. Together with reference TRBV7-6 and TRBJ2-3, the CDR3 gives the full variable domain: GAGVSQSPRYKVTKRGQDVALRCDPISGHVSLYWYRQALGQGPEFLTYFNYEAQQDKSGLPNDRFSAERPEGSISTLTIQRTEQRDSAMYRCASRGGLEGTDTQYFGPGTRLTVL.